At least ten counts were recorded for the clone carrying this TCR beta chain. Noted time point: longitudinal time-point 1 (baseline). V was clipped by 2 bases and J by 8 bases, with 9 bases between them. The CDR3 is 12 residues long. This sample is drawn from a study of neurological immune-mediated disorders. Using its own MiXCR run on the 5' RACE reads, TCRdb lists one record per CDR3 protein. The sample has over 55,000 distinct CDR3 sequences, roughly a tenth seen once; the top ten hold approximately 9.7%. The sequenced material came from PBMCs. The clonotype originates from a man aged 30 to 39 in good health. The J gene is TRBJ1-2, the V gene TRBV12-3 or TRBV12-4; tentative D call: TRBD1 (6 bases). The CDR3: CASSLKGGGYTF. The CDR3, as DNA: TGTGCCAGCAGTTTAAAGGGGGGGGGCTACACCTTC.